Below are 14 T cell receptor beta chains sequenced from a single sample in a study of cytomegalovirus exposure and HLA in healthy donors. Generated by immunoSEQ multiplex PCR, the TCRdb table keeps only in-frame clones and is missing some. Of roughly 130,000 clones listed, 88% are singletons. Sequenced input: PBMCs. The receptors were sampled from a man aged 25 to 40 in good health and CMV-seronegative.

The rearrangement uses TRBV4-3 and TRBJ2-7; D not certain. The CDR3 spans 13 residues. Between the trimmed V and J ends, which lost 0 bases and 5 bases, there was a span of 8 bases. Germline values: CDR1 LGHNA, CDR2 YSLEER. CDR3 sequence reads: CASSQEVQNEQYF. CDR3 nucleotide sequence: TGCGCCAGCAGCCAAGAAGTACAGAACGAGCAGTACTTC.

This rearrangement joins TRBV2 to TRBJ1-5; D is unresolved. Germline CDR1 is SNHLY and CDR2 is FYNNEI. Trimming shortened V by 3 bases and J by 0 bases, and 6 bases separated the two germline ends. CDR3 size: 14 residues. CDR3 sequence reads: CASSDLVSNQPQHF. The CDR3 DNA reads as TGTGCCAGCAGTGACTTAGTTAGCAATCAGCCCCAGCATTTT.

V usage is TRBV4-3 and J usage is TRBJ2-1; D might be TRBD2 (5 bases). The germline CDR1 and CDR2 sequences are LGHNA and YSLEER. V was pared by 0 bases and J by 8 bases, with 23 bases between. CDR3 size: 18 residues. The CDR3 coding sequence is TGCGCCAGCAGCCAAGATTCTGGCGCGACTACCCTGGGCTATGAGCAGTTCTTC. Amino acid sequence: CASSQDSGATTLGYEQFF.

This chain connects TRBV5-6 to TRBJ2-3; unclear D gene. The germline V gene encodes CDR1 SGHDT and CDR2 YYEEEE. V lost 2 bases and J lost 2, with 15 bases in between. This CDR3 comprises 16 residues. The CDR3 loop reads CASSLIFQTYTDTQYF. The CDR3, as DNA: TGTGCCAGCAGCTTAATTTTTCAGACATACACAGATACGCAGTATTTT.

This chain links TRBV7-9 with TRBJ1-2; D unresolved. Germline V gene data show CDR1 as SEHNR and CDR2 as FQNEAQ (reference sequence). Trimming took off 4 bases at V and 4 bases at J, with 4 bases between the two ends. The CDR3 extends over 11 amino acids. The CDR3 sequence is CASSSSYGYTF. As DNA, the CDR3 is TGTGCCAGCAGCTCCAGCTATGGCTACACCTTC.

The J gene is TRBJ2-6, the V gene TRBV7-6, with 7 bases matching TRBD1. The length of the CDR3 is 17 residues. The V segment lost 5 bases and the J segment 0 bases; nucleotides outside the gene matches: 7. Germline-derived CDR1 and CDR2 are SGHVS and FNYEAQ. Written as DNA, the CDR3 is TGTGCCAGCAGCCCTTCGGGACAGCACTCTGGGGCCAACGTCCTGACTTTC. This gives the protein CASSPSGQHSGANVLTF.

This sequence joins TRBV5-1 and TRBJ2-3; 7 nucleotides align to TRBD2. CDR1 is SGHRS and CDR2 is YFSETQ in the germline V gene. V was pared by 6 bases and J by 3 bases, with 22 bases of the junction left unmatched. The CDR3 runs to 19 residues. CDR3 sequence reads: CASTMLGGRSMSRTDTQYF. The CDR3 DNA reads as TGCGCCAGCACCATGCTCGGGGGGAGATCAATGAGCCGAACAGATACGCAGTATTTT.

This clone appeared once. The chain uses TRBV30 and TRBJ2-7; D is undetermined. There are 13 residues in the CDR3. The germline V gene encodes CDR1 GTSNPN and CDR2 SVGIG (reference sequence). The V end lost 2 bases, the J end lost 2 bases, and 10 bases lay between the germline ends. For the CDR3, the DNA is TGTGCCTGGAGTAGAGGAGAAGCCTACGAGCAGTACTTC. Protein product: CAWSRGEAYEQYF.

This clone showed up just once. The junction does not match germline at one end; this may be a read error. The rearrangement joins TRBV5-1 to TRBJ2-2; 9 bases align to TRBD2. This CDR3 comprises 14 residues. Germline V lookup: CDR1 SGHRS, CDR2 YFSETQ. The CDR3 sequence is CATSRASGAGELFF. In DNA form, the CDR3 reads TGCGCCACCAGCCGGGCTAGCGGGGCCGGGGAGCTGTTTTTT.

This chain connects TRBV16 to TRBJ1-2; perhaps TRBD1 as D (6 bases). V was trimmed by 5 bases and J by 6 bases, leaving 13 bases between them. CDR3 size: 13 residues. Germline CDR1 and CDR2: KGHSY and FQNENV. CDR3 protein: CASSYNRDDGYTF. For the CDR3, the DNA is TGTGCCAGCAGCTATAACAGGGACGATGGCTACACCTTC.

This clone showed up just a few times. J is TRBJ2-3 and V is TRBV9, with 8 positions matching TRBD1. The CDR3 sequence is 15 residues long. From germline, CDR1 is SGDLS and CDR2 YYNGEE. With 4 bases clipped from V and 4 bases from J, the junction kept 8 bases outside the gene matches. DNA for the CDR3: TGTGCCAGCAGCCCACGGACAGGGAAGTCAGATACGCAGTATTTT. It codes for CASSPRTGKSDTQYF.

This chain links TRBV7-9 with TRBJ2-1; D is ambiguous. Trimming cost V 7 bases and J 1 base, with 14 bases left between them. The CDR3 loop spans 15 amino acids. Germline V gene sequence: CDR1 SEHNR, CDR2 FQNEAQ (reference sequence). The CDR3 reads CASIPYTESYNEQFF. In DNA form, the CDR3 reads TGTGCCAGCATCCCGTATACTGAATCCTACAATGAGCAGTTCTTC.

This clone was detected a few times. This chain links TRBV21-1 with TRBJ2-2; the table gives TRBD2 as D, unverified against the DNA. TRBV21-1 is described as a pseudogene. CDR3 length: 14 residues. The CDR3 is CASSIAEITGELFF. As DNA, the CDR3 is TGTGCCAGCAGTATAGCGGAGATCACCGGGGAGCTGTTTTTT.

The V call is TRBV19, the J call TRBJ1-2, with D maybe TRBD1 (5 bases). The V gene lost 7 bases and the J gene lost 0 bases, with 15 bases spanning the gap. In germline, CDR1 is LNHDA, CDR2 SQIVND (reference sequence). The CDR3 runs 15 residues. This chain's CDR3 is CASNAQGGANYGYTF. For the CDR3, the DNA is TGTGCCAGTAACGCCCAGGGAGGGGCTAACTATGGCTACACCTTC.